A selection of T cell receptor beta chains follows, all from one sample in a study of CD8 T cells in Susac syndrome. TCRdb redid the calling of the immunoSEQ multiplex PCR reads with MiXCR, one entry per CDR3 protein. Here the sample spans about 150,000 distinct CDR3 sequences, 90% to 95% being singletons. Input material: CD4+ T cells from PBMCs. These TCRs come from a human donor with Susac syndrome. The CDR3 runs from the conserved cysteine through the conserved F or W. Each record gives: D gene, J gene, clone size, V gene, CDR3 protein, CDR3 DNA. The D gene is left open where the match is weak. Size is omitted from some rows. Given values are once, few, many or a class for expanded clones.

-	TRBJ1-1	-	TRBV29-1	CSAGTLNTEAFF	TGCAGCGCCGGGACATTGAACACTGAAGCTTTCTTT
-	TRBJ1-4	-	TRBV3-1	CASSQDAEKLFF	TGTGCCAGCAGCCAAGATGCGGAAAAACTGTTTTTT
-	TRBJ1-1	-	TRBV27	CASSLRDPRGGEAFF	TGTGCCAGCAGTTTACGGGACCCTCGTGGAGGTGAAGCTTTCTTT
TRBD2	TRBJ2-1	-	TRBV5-6	CASTGTSGHNEQFF	TGTGCCAGCACCGGGACTAGCGGTCACAATGAGCAGTTCTTC
TRBD1	TRBJ1-5	-	TRBV19	CASSIRGGNQPQHF	TGTGCCAGTAGTATCAGGGGGGGCAATCAGCCCCAGCATTTT
-	TRBJ2-1	once	TRBV7-3	CASSTFRTGNNEQFF	TGTGCCAGCAGCACATTTCGGACGGGGAACAATGAGCAGTTCTTC
-	TRBJ1-1	-	TRBV2	CARLKVGPNTEAFF	TGTGCCAGACTAAAGGTGGGCCCGAACACTGAAGCTTTCTTT
-	TRBJ2-1	-	TRBV9	CASSVGSGITYNEQFF	TGTGCCAGCAGCGTAGGATCGGGGATCACCTACAATGAGCAGTTCTTC
-	TRBJ2-2	-	TRBV20-1	CSARVSRGKAGELFF	TGCAGTGCTAGAGTGTCGAGGGGAAAGGCCGGGGAGCTGTTTTTT
-	TRBJ1-1	-	TRBV12-3/TRBV12-4	CASSFSTTEAFF	TGCGCCAGCAGTTTTTCCACCACTGAAGCTTTCTTT
-	TRBJ2-5	-	TRBV12-5	CASGRETQYF	TGTGCTAGTGGAAGAGAGACCCAGTACTTC
TRBD1	TRBJ2-1	-	TRBV7-6	CASSVGQGPYNEQFF	TGTGCCAGCAGCGTAGGACAGGGGCCATACAATGAGCAGTTCTTC
-	TRBJ1-6	-	TRBV6-6	CASRQGSRDSPLHF	TGTGCCAGTAGGCAGGGCAGTAGGGATTCACCCCTCCACTTT